These 31 T cell receptor beta chains were all obtained from the same sample, sequenced in a study of T cell responses to AZD1222 COVID-19 vaccine. The repertoire was sequenced with immunoSEQ multiplex PCR; TCRdb's copy has only in-frame clones and lacks some. The table records about 100,000 clones, about 90% of them present only once. Sequences were derived from peripheral blood, sampled on day 0 of AZD1222 vaccination. These receptors were taken from an adult in good health.

V and J are TRBV28 and TRBJ1-2; D perhaps matches TRBD1 (6 bases). This CDR3 has 14 amino acids. Deletions cut 7 bases from V and 6 bases from J, with 18 bases between. The germline CDR1 and CDR2 sequences are MDHEN and SYDVKM. The CDR3 DNA is TGTGCCAGCAAAGAGCAAAGGGGGTTTGATGGCTACACCTTC. Amino acids: CASKEQRGFDGYTF.

This sequence joins TRBV4-1 and TRBJ1-2; D remains unclear. The CDR3 totals 14 residues. The germline V and J ends were trimmed by 2 bases and 0 bases, with 7 bases remaining between them. The germline V gene encodes CDR1 MGHRA and CDR2 YSYEKL. CDR3 in DNA: TGCGCCAGCAGCCAACCTGGGGCTAACTATGGCTACACCTTC. This gives the protein CASSQPGANYGYTF.

The chain employs TRBV9 and TRBJ2-1; 8 bases align to TRBD2. V shed 1 base and J 13 bases; nucleotides not matched to a gene: 7. Germline V gene sequence: CDR1 SGDLS, CDR2 YYNGEE. The CDR3 runs 13 residues. DNA for the CDR3: TGTGCCAGCAGCGTATTTATGGCGGGAGGACAGTTCTTC. This sequence encodes CASSVFMAGGQFF.

This chain links TRBV4-1 with TRBJ2-7; 9 bases line up with TRBD2. This CDR3 comprises 15 residues. Germline V CDR1 and CDR2: MGHRA, YSYEKL. Unmatched junction bases numbered 11, after V lost 6 bases and J lost 5 bases. The CDR3 region is CASSPRSRGRDEQYF. The CDR3, as DNA: TGCGCCAGCAGTCCAAGGTCCCGCGGGAGGGACGAGCAGTACTTC.

The chain is built from TRBV7-2 and TRBJ1-5, with unresolved D. V was shortened by 3 bases and J by 3 bases, with 3 bases between the two germline ends. The germline V gene encodes CDR1 SGHTA and CDR2 FQGNSA. This CDR3 is 12 amino acids long. This CDR3 is CASSFNNQPQHF. CDR3 sequence (DNA): TGTGCCAGCAGCTTCAACAATCAGCCCCAGCATTTT. Full variable domain (outside the CDR3, taken from reference TRBV7-2 and TRBJ1-5): GAGVSQSPSNKVTEKGKDVELRCDPISGHTALYWYRQSLGQGLEFLIYFQGNSAPDKSGLPSDRFSAERTGGSVSTLTIQRTQQEDSAVYLCASSFNNQPQHFGDGTRLSIL.

This clone was counted once. This chain uses TRBV6-1 with TRBJ2-7, with 16 bases fitting TRBD2. This CDR3 is built from 16 residues. CDR1 and CDR2 (germline): MNHNS, SASEGT. Losses at the gene ends were 4 bases for V and 3 bases for J; bases not matched to a gene: 3. CDR3 nucleotide sequence: TGTGCCAGCAGTGGCGGGACTAGCGGGAGGGGCTACGAGCAGTACTTC. This codes for CASSGGTSGRGYEQYF.

The chain combines TRBV18 with TRBJ2-2; D not certain. Germline-derived CDR1 and CDR2 are KGHSH and LQKENI. Between the trimmed V and J ends, which lost 2 bases and 4 bases, there was a span of 14 bases. The CDR3 runs to 16 residues. CDR3 region: CASSPFDTQITGELFF. CDR3 nucleotide sequence: TGTGCCAGCTCACCATTCGACACCCAAATCACCGGGGAGCTGTTTTTT.

V is TRBV5-1 and J is TRBJ1-1, with 7 positions matching TRBD1. The J segment lost 1 base and the V segment lost 0 bases, leaving 0 bases of the junction unmatched. CDR3 size: 14 residues. Germline CDR1 is SGHRS and CDR2 is YFSETQ. CDR3 coding DNA: TGCGCCAGCAGCTTGGGGACAGGGAACACTGAAGCTTTCTTT. The encoded protein is CASSLGTGNTEAFF.

The V call is TRBV3-1 (or the pseudogene TRBV3-2), the J call TRBJ1-6; the D is unclear. Trimming pared 1 base from V and 10 bases from J, leaving 11 bases between. Germline V gene sequence: CDR1 LGHDT, CDR2 YNNKEL (reference sequence). The length of the CDR3 is 14 residues. CDR3 in amino acids: CASSQVVEGSPLHF. DNA of the CDR3: TGTGCCAGCAGCCAAGTCGTCGAGGGCTCACCCCTCCACTTT.

The rearrangement joins TRBV18 to TRBJ1-4, with 10 bases fitting TRBD1. The ends lost 4 bases at V and 6 bases at J; junction bases unmatched: 2. The CDR3 contains 14 residues. From germline, CDR1 is KGHSH and CDR2 LQKENI. Written as DNA, the CDR3 is TGTGCCAGCTCACACGGACAGGGGGATGAAAAACTGTTTTTT. Protein sequence: CASSHGQGDEKLFF.

The chain has TRBV18 and TRBJ2-7, with D possibly TRBD2 on 6 matching bases. The CDR3 contains 18 residues. V dropped 2 bases and J dropped 0 bases, with 20 bases sitting between them. Germline V gene data show CDR1 as KGHSH and CDR2 as LQKENI. CDR3 in DNA: TGTGCCAGCTCACCAGGCTCGAGCGGACTACCAAGCTCCTACGAGCAGTACTTC. Residues: CASSPGSSGLPSSYEQYF. Looking up the rest from reference TRBV18 and TRBJ2-7 gives the full variable domain: NAGVMQNPRHLVRRRGQEARLRCSPMKGHSHVYWYRQLPEEGLKFMVYLQKENIIDESGMPKERFSAEFPKEGPSILRIQQVVRGDSAAYFCASSPGSSGLPSSYEQYFGPGTRLTVT.

This clone was counted once. The chain has TRBV11-3 and TRBJ2-5, with 9 bases aligning to TRBD1. This CDR3 has 14 residues. Trimming at V came to 4 bases and at J to 4 bases, leaving 4 bases not matched to a gene. Germline lookup yields CDR1 SGHNT and CDR2 YENEEA. Here the CDR3 reads CASSSSGQGETQYF. The CDR3 bases are TGTGCCAGCAGCTCCTCGGGACAGGGAGAGACCCAGTACTTC.

The V gene is TRBV7-8, the J gene TRBJ2-7; maybe TRBD2 (5 bases). The CDR3 spans 19 residues. Between the trimmed V and J ends, which lost 2 bases and 3 bases, there was a span of 26 bases. Germline V CDR1 and CDR2: SGHVS, FQNEAQ. CDR3 amino acids: CASSLPNPGEGIFGYEQYF. CDR3 nucleotides: TGTGCCAGCAGCTTACCCAATCCTGGAGAGGGAATTTTTGGCTACGAGCAGTACTTC.

V is TRBV7-2 and J is TRBJ2-2, with 12 bases fitting TRBD2. J gave up 8 bases and V 6 bases, and 7 bases lay outside the gene matches. This CDR3 is built from 15 residues. Germline V gene lookup returns CDR1 SGHTA and CDR2 FQGNSA. CDR3 nucleotides: TGTGCCAGCAGTCGTCGGACTAGCGGGGTAGGGGAGCTGTTTTTT. Residues: CASSRRTSGVGELFF.

The V call is TRBV7-6, the J call TRBJ2-2; D is uncertain. Germline CDR1 SGHVS, CDR2 FNYEAQ. With 9 bases removed from V and 3 bases from J, the gap between germline ends came to 17 bases. This CDR3 has 15 amino acids. CDR3 DNA sequence: TGTGCCAGTGGAGCAGGCAGAGCTTACACCGGGGAGCTGTTTTTT. It is translated as CASGAGRAYTGELFF. Full variable domain (rest looked up from reference TRBV7-6 and TRBJ2-2): GAGVSQSPRYKVTKRGQDVALRCDPISGHVSLYWYRQALGQGPEFLTYFNYEAQQDKSGLPNDRFSAERPEGSISTLTIQRTEQRDSAMYRCASGAGRAYTGELFFGEGSRLTVL.

The chain uses TRBV20-1 and TRBJ2-7; TRBD1 aligns across 7 bases. J gave up 5 bases and V 6 bases, and 4 bases lay outside the gene matches. Germline values: CDR1 DFQATT, CDR2 SNEGSKA (reference sequence). This CDR3 region has 11 residues. In DNA form, the CDR3 reads TGCAGTGCCGTACAGGGGAACGAGCAGTACTTC. This translates into CSAVQGNEQYF.

The chain joins TRBV23-1 to TRBJ1-5; 9 nucleotides line up with TRBD1. TRBV23-1 is noted as an ORF with a role that remains uncertain. This CDR3 region has 20 residues. With V trimmed by 2 bases and J by 0 bases, 14 bases remained unmatched. CDR3 loop: CASSQGGPDRGGGSNQPQHF. The CDR3 DNA reads as TGCGCCAGCAGTCAAGGAGGTCCGGACAGGGGAGGGGGTAGCAATCAGCCCCAGCATTTT.

In its sample, this clone was seen once. The chain has TRBV6-5 and TRBJ2-5, with a tentative D call TRBD1 (5 bases). Trimming left V 6 bases short and J 3 bases short, with 11 bases between. Germline lookup yields CDR1 MNHEY and CDR2 SVGAGI. The CDR3 loop spans 13 amino acids. CDR3 protein: CASSPTDEETQYF. CDR3 DNA sequence: TGTGCCAGCAGCCCGACAGATGAAGAGACCCAGTACTTC.

This chain connects TRBV29-1 to TRBJ2-5, with 7 bases fitting TRBD1. The germline V gene has CDR1 SQVTM and CDR2 ANQGSEA. J gave up 1 base and V 4 bases, and 3 bases lay outside the gene matches. The CDR3 runs to 13 residues. The CDR3 loop reads CSVARDSQETQYF. The CDR3, as DNA: TGCAGCGTTGCCCGGGACAGCCAAGAGACCCAGTACTTC.

The chain combines TRBV10-3 with TRBJ2-3; TRBD2 matches 8 bases. V was clipped by 10 bases and J by 0 bases; unmatched bases: 3. The CDR3 extends over 13 amino acids. The germline gives CDR1 ENHRY, CDR2 SYGVKD. As DNA, the CDR3 is TGTGCCACGGGACTAGACAGCACAGATACGCAGTATTTT. This translates into CATGLDSTDTQYF.

The CDR3: CASSGTLGGLRSEDTQYF. The CDR3 DNA reads TGCGCCAGCAGCGGGACCCTCGGGGGGTTGAGAAGTGAAGATACGCAGTATTTT. The chain links TRBV5-1 to TRBJ2-3; 7 bases agree with TRBD2. With V trimmed by 4 bases and J by 5 bases, 19 bases remained unmatched. Germline V gene lookup returns CDR1 SGHRS and CDR2 YFSETQ. CDR3 length: 18 amino acids.

This sequence joins TRBV30 and TRBJ1-2; D is unresolved. CDR1 and CDR2 from the germline V gene are GTSNPN and SVGIG (reference sequence). Trimming cost V 1 base and J 4 bases, with 16 bases left between them. This CDR3 is 15 amino acids long. The CDR3 region is CAWSAGPGILYGYTF. In DNA form, the CDR3 reads TGTGCCTGGAGTGCCGGACCGGGGATTCTCTATGGCTACACCTTC.

A few counts support this clone. This chain connects TRBV6-5 to TRBJ1-4; TRBD1 is a possible D gene (5 bases). Germline loops: CDR1 MNHEY, CDR2 SVGAGI. Trimming cost V 6 bases and J 8 bases, with 13 bases left between them. The length of the CDR3 is 13 residues. The CDR3 nucleotides read TGTGCCAGCAGGGGACGTTGGGAGGAAAAACTGTTTTTT. Its protein product is CASRGRWEEKLFF.

The chain is built from TRBV18 and TRBJ1-1; D perhaps matches TRBD1 (5 bases). Germline V gene lookup returns CDR1 KGHSH and CDR2 LQKENI. V lost 3 bases and J lost 1, with 15 bases in between. The CDR3 spans 16 residues. The CDR3 DNA reads TGTGCCAGCTCACCCGTGCAGGGTTTTTGGAACACTGAAGCTTTCTTT. This sequence encodes CASSPVQGFWNTEAFF.

The chain carries TRBV28 and TRBJ1-5, with TRBD1 as a possible D gene (5 bases). The V gene's germline CDR1 is MDHEN and CDR2 SYDVKM. The V end was cut by 1 base, the J end by 4 bases, with 14 bases between. This CDR3 has 16 amino acids. The DNA of the CDR3 is TGTGCCAGCAGTTTATTTTTTGGGCAGGGAAATCAGCCCCAGCATTTT. It codes for CASSLFFGQGNQPQHF.

The chain carries TRBV19 and TRBJ1-5, with TRBD1 as a possible D gene (5 bases). Trimming removed 7 bases from V and 4 bases from J, with 17 bases in between. Germline loops: CDR1 LNHDA, CDR2 SQIVND (reference sequence). The CDR3 extends over 15 amino acids. CDR3 DNA sequence: TGTGCCAGTACCCGCATCTTCGAGGGGAATCAGCCCCAGCATTTT. Residues: CASTRIFEGNQPQHF.

The V and J genes are TRBV6-2 or TRBV6-3 and TRBJ2-3, with 11 bases identical to TRBD2. J gave up 4 bases and V 1 base, and 7 bases lay outside the gene matches. The CDR3 is made up of 17 amino acids. From germline, CDR1 is MNHEY and CDR2 SVGEGT. The DNA for the CDR3 is TGTGCCAGCAGTTACTACATTAGCGGGAGGGGGCCAGATACGCAGTATTTT. Translated: CASSYYISGRGPDTQYF.

The DNA of the CDR3 is TGTGCCAGCATTAGCGACAGGGGTATTTCCGGGGAGCTGTTTTTT. Its translation: CASISDRGISGELFF. This chain joins TRBV2 and TRBJ2-2, with 8 bases that match TRBD1. The CDR3 consists of 15 residues. Germline V gives CDR1 SNHLY, CDR2 FYNNEI. V was pared by 7 bases and J by 6 bases, with 10 bases of the junction left unmatched.

The chain recombines TRBV10-3 with TRBJ2-2, with 7 positions matching TRBD2. Looked up from germline, CDR1 is ENHRY and CDR2 is SYGVKD. This CDR3 has 14 amino acids. V lost 11 bases to trimming and J lost 4 bases; unmatched junction nucleotides: 10. DNA of the CDR3: TGTGCCTCCCATGGGGGGGATGGCACCGGGGAGCTGTTTTTT. The encoded protein is CASHGGDGTGELFF.

The chain links TRBV4-1 to TRBJ2-1, with D uncertain. Germline V CDR1 and CDR2: MGHRA, YSYEKL. V lost 5 bases and J 0 bases, leaving 11 bases between the germline ends. This CDR3 is 15 amino acids long. CDR3 nucleotides: TGCGCCAGCAGCTCAGTCCTTAGCTCCTACAATGAGCAGTTCTTC. This sequence encodes CASSSVLSSYNEQFF.

The chain uses TRBV6-5 and TRBJ2-7; D might be TRBD1 (6 bases). Looked up from germline, CDR1 is MNHEY and CDR2 is SVGAGI. The V and J ends lost 9 bases and 5 bases respectively, with 11 bases between them. The CDR3 length is 11 residues. CDR3 DNA: TGTGCCAGTGGACAGAGTAACGAGCAGTACTTC. Amino acids: CASGQSNEQYF.